A single TCR beta chain is shown here with its context. Its antigen remains unidentified. A far larger clone is a single base away, which makes a read error likely. The sample is drawn from a study of blood T cells in healthy people across ages. The wider study: When template switching was applied, about one barcoded beta molecule was captured per two T cells. Study observations and caveats: A roughly linear age-dependent decrease characterized TCR beta diversity per million T cells.

Combining a sample-barcoded 5' primer with a J-beta primer mix, a second PCR ran for 7 to 11 cycles. TCRdb re-called the 5' RACE reads through MiXCR, storing one row per CDR3 protein. This table holds roughly 1,700,000 distinct CDR3 sequences, 28% found once. Germline CDR1 reads MDHEN; CDR2 reads SYDVKM. The CDR3 has 12 residues. This TCR was sampled from a woman aged 25 to 39 in good health. The chain has TRBV28 and TRBJ2-7, with D perhaps TRBD1 or TRBD2 (6 bases each). The sequenced material came from blood. The CDR3 loop reads CASSFGGYGQYF. CDR3 nucleotides: TGTGCCAGCAGTTTCGGGGGCTACGGGCAGTACTTC. The variable domain in full, with the rest retrieved from reference TRBV28 and TRBJ2-7, is DVKVTQSSRYLVKRTGEKVFLECVQDMDHENMFWYRQDPGLGLRLIYFSYDVKMKEKGDIPEGYSVSREKKERFSLILESASTNQTSMYLCASSFGGYGQYFGPGTRLTVT.